This TCR beta chain was retrieved from a study of tumor-infiltrating lymphocytes in primary liver carcinoma. In the study overall: Participating patients were men and women between 30 and 69 years old. Regardless of tissue type, samples showed similar yields of roughly 3.5 to 7.5 million productive TCRbeta reads.

Total RNA (roughly 530 ng) served as template for TCR beta cDNA synthesis primed by a constant-region primer. Each TCR beta library was derived from three nested multiplex PCR rounds that employed slightly modified ARM-PCR. The first two PCR rounds, approximately 10 cycles each, used TRBV1-TRBV30 forward primers and a C-beta reverse primer. Using its own MiXCR run on the multiplex PCR reads, TCRdb lists one record per CDR3 protein. The sample records 35,000 to 40,000 distinct CDR3 sequences, roughly 73% being singletons. General study results and limits: Top-250-clone fractions were significantly higher in tumors than in blood (p = 0.039).

Co-extraction of both nucleic acids (RNA and DNA) used roughly 18-32 mg of unsorted bulk tissue. A remark on this clonotype: Its antigen is still unknown. One end of the junction does not line up with germline, which may come from a read error.

CDR1 is MDHEN, CDR2 SYDVKM, per germline. The CDR3 is made up of 15 amino acids. The origin of this receptor is a man aged 35 to 55 with primary liver carcinoma and hepatitis B virus infection. The gene calls are TRBV28 and TRBJ1-5; TRBD1 agrees at 7 bases. Sequencing input: tumor-adjacent normal liver tissue. Here the CDR3 DNA reads TGTGCCAGCAGACTGTGGGGCAGGGGGGGTCAGTCCCAGCATTTT. Translated: CASRLWGRGGQSQHF.